Listed below are T cell receptor beta chains from one sample, sequenced in a study of cytomegalovirus exposure and HLA in healthy donors. Libraries were prepared by immunoSEQ multiplex PCR; TCRdb keeps only in-frame clonotypes and omits some of them. Here the sample spans 150,000 to 200,000 clones, about 81% being singletons. Sequencing used PBMCs. The source of these receptors is a woman under 40 in good health and CMV-seronegative. CDR3s include the opening cysteine and the closing phenylalanine or tryptophan. Fields, in order: J gene, clone size, D gene, V gene, CDR3 protein, CDR3 DNA. D genes are given only for firm matches. Only some rows state a clone size, as once, few, many or a class for expanded clones.

>TRBJ1-1|.|.|TRBV7-2
CASSSPQGNTEAFF
TGTGCCAGCAGCTCTCCGCAGGGGAACACTGAAGCTTTCTTT
>TRBJ1-4|few|TRBD1|TRBV5-4
CASSRDRFGEKLFF
TGTGCCAGCAGCCGGGACAGGTTTGGGGAAAAACTGTTTTTT
>TRBJ1-1|.|TRBD1|TRBV5-1
CASSWPDRANTEAFF
TGCGCCAGCAGCTGGCCCGACAGGGCAAACACTGAAGCTTTCTTT
>TRBJ2-5|.|.|TRBV5-4
CASSLEWAGETQYF
TGTGCCAGCAGCTTGGAGTGGGCCGGAGAGACCCAGTACTTC
>TRBJ2-2|.|TRBD2|TRBV9
CASSSRTSGGTGELFF
TGTGCCAGCAGCTCTAGGACTAGCGGGGGGACCGGGGAGCTGTTTTTT
>TRBJ2-2|.|.|TRBV30
CAWVMGRNTGELFF
TGTGCCTGGGTCATGGGCAGAAACACCGGGGAGCTGTTTTTT
>TRBJ2-6|.|TRBD1|TRBV5-1
CASSLVWTGPNSGANVLTF
TGCGCCAGCAGCTTGGTCTGGACAGGGCCTAACTCTGGGGCCAACGTCCTGACTTTC
>TRBJ2-7|once|.|TRBV7-9
CASSSVRYEQYF
TGTGCCAGCAGCTCAGTCCGCTACGAGCAGTACTTC
>TRBJ2-3|.|TRBD2|TRBV5-6
CASTKGLAGLTDTQYF
TGTGCCAGCACTAAGGGACTAGCGGGGTTAACAGATACGCAGTATTTT
>TRBJ2-7|.|TRBD2|TRBV6-9
CASSYLWGGRASYEQYF
TGTGCCAGCAGTTACCTCTGGGGCGGGAGGGCCTCCTACGAGCAGTACTTC
>TRBJ2-5|.|.|TRBV18
CASSMMTDTYGQYF
TGTGCCAGCTCCATGATGACAGATACCTACGGGCAGTACTTC
>TRBJ2-2|.|.|TRBV7-2
CASSLEGGHHTGELFF
TGTGCCAGCAGCTTAGAGGGAGGACATCACACCGGGGAGCTGTTTTTT
>TRBJ2-7|few|.|TRBV5-6
CASSLGHYEQYF
TGTGCCAGCAGCTTAGGACACTACGAGCAGTACTTC
>TRBJ2-4|once|.|TRBV7-2
CASSSTGTDKNIQYF
TGTGCCAGCAGCTCGACCGGGACTGATAAAAACATTCAGTACTTC
>TRBJ2-2|.|.|TRBV2
CASTEQPNTGELFF
TGTGCCAGCACGGAACAGCCGAACACCGGGGAGCTGTTTTTT
>TRBJ2-3|.|TRBD2|TRBV7-8
CASSSGLAGVDTQYF
TGTGCCAGCAGCTCGGGACTAGCGGGAGTTGATACGCAGTATTTT
>TRBJ2-6|once|.|TRBV28
CASKPLPAGKSSGANGLTF
TGTGCCAGCAAACCTCTCCCGGCAGGGAAGTCATCTGGGGCCAACGGCCTGACTTTC
>TRBJ2-5|once|.|TRBV11-2
CASSFYSPEETQYF
TGTGCCAGCAGCTTCTACTCCCCGGAGGAGACCCAGTACTTC
>TRBJ2-7|.|TRBD2|TRBV28
CASSFGGGRGNEQYF
TGTGCCAGCAGTTTCGGGGGGGGGCGGGGAAACGAGCAGTACTTC
>TRBJ2-5|.|.|TRBV7-9
CASSLGELETQYF
TGTGCCAGCAGCTTAGGGGAGCTGGAGACCCAGTACTTC
>TRBJ2-7|.|TRBD1|TRBV27
CASSSSDRSSYEQYF
TGTGCCAGCAGTTCCTCGGACAGGAGCTCCTACGAGCAGTACTTC
>TRBJ2-2|.|.|TRBV2
CASNEQGPNTGELFF
TGTGCCAGCAACGAACAGGGCCCGAACACCGGGGAGCTGTTTTTT
>TRBJ1-1|.|.|TRBV7-9
CASSLAGGTAEAFF
TGTGCCAGCAGCTTAGCGGGCGGGACCGCTGAAGCTTTCTTT
>TRBJ2-7|.|TRBD2|TRBV7-2
CASSLGGGFTNEQYF
TGTGCCAGCAGCTTAGGCGGGGGGTTCACCAACGAGCAGTACTTC
>TRBJ2-2|.|TRBD2|TRBV7-3
CASSPSSGRGGGELFF
TGTGCCAGCAGCCCCTCTAGCGGGAGGGGAGGCGGGGAGCTGTTTTTT
>TRBJ1-1|once|.|TRBV19
CASNLGVGKAFF
TGTGCCAGTAATTTAGGAGTAGGTAAAGCTTTCTTT
>TRBJ2-3|.|TRBD2|TRBV4-3
CASSVAGDGTDTQYF
TGCGCCAGCAGCGTAGCGGGGGACGGCACAGATACGCAGTATTTT
>TRBJ2-2|.|TRBD2|TRBV15
CATRTSGGHGELFF
TGTGCCACTCGGACTAGCGGGGGGCATGGGGAGCTGTTTTTT
>TRBJ2-7|.|.|TRBV7-2
CASSLGKGREQYF
TGTGCCAGCAGCCTCGGCAAGGGGCGGGAGCAGTACTTC
>TRBJ2-7|.|TRBD1|TRBV7-6
CASSSQGAQAYEQYF
TGTGCCAGCAGCTCACAGGGGGCCCAAGCCTACGAGCAGTACTTC
>TRBJ2-6|.|.|TRBV25-1
CASSATGHWANVLTF
TGTGCCAGCAGTGCCACAGGGCACTGGGCCAACGTCCTGACTTTC
>TRBJ2-7|.|.|TRBV6-1
CASSEDKQIHYEQYF
TGTGCCAGCAGTGAAGACAAACAAATCCACTACGAGCAGTACTTC
>TRBJ2-1|.|TRBD2|TRBV28
CASSDGLAGNEQFF
TGTGCCAGCAGCGACGGACTAGCGGGGAATGAGCAGTTCTTC
>TRBJ2-7|.|.|TRBV27
CASSSRAQGPHLYEQYF
TGTGCCAGCAGTTCCCGAGCACAGGGACCGCATCTCTACGAGCAGTACTTC
>TRBJ2-5|.|.|TRBV7-7
CASSSGRGQETQYF
TGTGCTAGCAGCTCCGGTCGGGGCCAAGAGACCCAGTACTTC
>TRBJ2-1|.|TRBD2|TRBV4-3
CASSQEGRDYYNEQFF
TGCGCCAGCAGCCAAGAAGGAAGGGACTATTACAATGAGCAGTTCTTC
>TRBJ2-7|.|TRBD1|TRBV5-6
CASSRFLRQGDEQYF
TGTGCCAGCAGCCGATTCCTACGACAGGGGGACGAGCAGTACTTT
>TRBJ2-5|once|TRBD2|TRBV9
CASSVGTSGSIGETQYF
TGTGCCAGCAGCGTAGGGACTAGCGGGAGTATTGGCGAGACCCAGTACTTC
>TRBJ2-1|.|.|TRBV28
CASRPLSSEFSYNEQFF
TGTGCCAGCAGACCTCTGTCTAGCGAATTCTCCTACAATGAGCAGTTCTTC
>TRBJ2-1|few|TRBD2|TRBV5-4
CASSRRTSLINEQFF
TGTGCCAGCAGCCGTAGGACTAGTCTAATCAATGAGCAGTTCTTC
>TRBJ2-1|.|.|TRBV4-3
CASSQEGGVAEQFF
TGCGCCAGCAGCCAGGAGGGGGGGGTTGCTGAGCAGTTCTTC
>TRBJ2-1|.|.|TRBV9
CASSVFRGDEQFF
TGTGCCAGCAGCGTATTCAGGGGTGATGAGCAGTTCTTC
>TRBJ2-7|.|TRBD1|TRBV27
CASSFSWTGTSYEQYF
TGTGCCAGCAGTTTCTCCTGGACAGGGACTTCCTACGAGCAGTACTTC
>TRBJ2-4|.|TRBD1|TRBV7-9
CASSLWTGEAQYF
TGTGCCAGCAGCTTATGGACAGGGGAAGCTCAGTACTTC
>TRBJ2-7|.|TRBD2|TRBV7-2
CASSGVAGLSYEQYF
TGTGCCAGCAGCGGGGTAGCGGGACTGTCCTACGAGCAGTACTTC
>TRBJ2-1|.|TRBD2|TRBV13
CASSQGLAGGKGYNEQFF
TGTGCCAGCAGCCAAGGACTAGCGGGAGGTAAGGGCTACAATGAGCAGTTCTTC
>TRBJ2-5|.|.|TRBV29-1
CSARGGGGETQYF
TGCAGCGCCCGAGGGGGGGGCGGAGAGACCCAGTACTTC
>TRBJ1-1|.|TRBD1|TRBV7-2
CASRARQGPNTEAFF
TGTGCCAGCAGGGCGCGACAGGGACCTAACACTGAAGCTTTCTTT
>TRBJ2-5|.|.|TRBV5-4
CASSLHPGQETQYF
TGTGCCAGCAGCTTGCATCCAGGGCAAGAGACCCAGTACTTC
>TRBJ2-1|few|.|TRBV12-2
CASRLTGGFKNEQFF
TGTGCAAGTCGCTTGACAGGGGGATTTAAGAATGAGCAGTTCTTC
>TRBJ1-1|.|TRBD1|TRBV28
CASSPPDRAYLNTEAFF
TGTGCCAGCAGTCCACCTGACAGGGCATACTTGAACACTGAAGCTTTCTTT
>TRBJ2-7|few|.|TRBV6-5
CASGRYKYEQYF
TGTGCCAGCGGGAGGTATAAGTACGAGCAGTACTTC
>TRBJ2-5|.|.|TRBV5-6
CASSFQGRQETQYF
TGTGCCAGCAGCTTTCAGGGGCGGCAAGAGACCCAGTACTTC
>TRBJ2-7|.|.|TRBV9
CASSVGLGLSYEQYF
TGTGCCAGCAGCGTAGGGCTAGGCCTCTCCTACGAGCAGTACTTC
>TRBJ2-1|.|.|TRBV7-2
CASSLVKADEQFF
TGTGCCAGCAGCTTAGTAAAAGCCGATGAGCAGTTCTTC
>TRBJ1-2|.|TRBD1|TRBV7-2
CASSWDSTNYGYTF
TGTGCCAGCAGCTGGGACAGTACGAACTATGGCTACACCTTC